This is a list of T cell receptor beta chains from one sample in a study of blood T cell repertoires in COVID-19. Measured with immunoSEQ multiplex PCR; TCRdb has only the in-frame clones, and not every one. The sample includes roughly 66,000 clones, 91% of them seen just once. The sample consisted of peripheral blood. The source is a human donor in a cohort sampled during active COVID-19. CDR3s leave out the opening cysteine and the closing phenylalanine or tryptophan.

v_call	cdr3_length	j_call	cdr3_aa
TRBV24-1	10	TRBJ2-7	ATAGEKNEQY
TRBV5-4	16	TRBJ2-5	ASSPWTLRQENQETQY
TRBV2	12	TRBJ2-1	ASTGDQTYNEQF
TRBV10-2	10	TRBJ1-1	ASRGPSTEAF
TRBV5-4	13	TRBJ2-2	ASSLSGGRGGELF
TRBV7-2	13	TRBJ2-7	ASSLRSGSEYEQY
TRBV19	10	TRBJ1-2	ASRDRVDGYT
TRBV5-5	11	TRBJ1-2	ASSPAQNYGYT
TRBV30	12	TRBJ2-7	AWRPAGGPGEQY
TRBV29-1	12	TRBJ2-3	SGGGQAPTDTQY
TRBV4-3	13	TRBJ2-3	ASSQDLAGGDTQY
TRBV3-1/TRBV3-2	14	TRBJ1-3	ASRHRGGWAGNTIY
TRBV5-1	13	TRBJ1-1	ASSLVQGQNTEAF
TRBV5-1	13	TRBJ1-2	ASSRQGTFNYGYT
TRBV21-1	14	TRBJ2-7	ASSKSDREKAYEQY
TRBV9	14	TRBJ1-5	ASSDGAGGSNQPQH
TRBV9	16	TRBJ2-3	ASSAGTSGVESTDTQY
TRBV3-1/TRBV3-2	12	TRBJ2-1	ASSAQREYNEQF
TRBV7-2	11	TRBJ2-1	ASSGGRYNEQF
TRBV6-6	12	TRBJ1-1	ASSYSGRNTEAF
TRBV9	14	TRBJ2-1	ASSVVNSGRYNEQF
TRBV7-2	12	TRBJ2-5	ASSLETGLETQY
TRBV10-1	13	TRBJ2-1	ASSESGSSGNEQF
TRBV28	13	TRBJ1-2	ASSVGQGRIVGYT
TRBV18	13	TRBJ1-1	ASSPLRDSNTEAF
TRBV5-8	12	TRBJ1-6	ASCTRTKNSPLH
TRBV7-2	14	TRBJ1-6	ASSLVRQGGDSPLH
TRBV2	16	TRBJ2-2	ASSVWRASAANTGELF
TRBV5-8	12	TRBJ2-7	ASSRIRGRDEQY
TRBV23-1	18	TRBJ2-5	ASRSQSRREGRRGRETQY
TRBV2	11	TRBJ2-7	ASSTSRSYEQY
TRBV9	12	TRBJ2-1	ASSVTSGDNEQF
TRBV28	11	TRBJ1-1	ASSLGTNTEAF
TRBV7-9	13	TRBJ2-5	ASSLPHAGGETQY
TRBV28	13	TRBJ2-1	ASSPRAHGRDEQF
TRBV5-4	13	TRBJ2-2	ASSTADRGTGELF
TRBV19	12	TRBJ2-4	ASSMDHRGNIQY
TRBV5-6	11	TRBJ2-7	ASSLFPSYEQY
TRBV7-8	13	TRBJ2-1	ASSLVVGEFNEQF
TRBV6-6	14	TRBJ2-7	ASSYSLAGVSYEQY
TRBV5-1	13	TRBJ2-1	ASNQQGAVSNEQF
TRBV3-1/TRBV3-2	12	TRBJ2-3	ASSQLAGGDTQY
TRBV18	15	TRBJ1-1	ASSELRQGASNTEAF
TRBV5-4	14	TRBJ1-1	ARPLPQGRWNTEAF
TRBV5-1	13	TRBJ2-1	ASSLGRGGYNEQF
TRBV11-2	16	TRBJ2-1	ASSLGREKRSSYNEQF
TRBV6-2/TRBV6-3	15	TRBJ2-5	ASSSHTIAGAVGTQY
TRBV20-1	12	TRBJ2-1	SASLVTSGNEQF
TRBV20-1	14	TRBJ1-2	SASGPGGESGYGYT
TRBV5-6	11	TRBJ2-5	ASSKLAAETQY
TRBV6-1	11	TRBJ2-4	ASSDSGENIQY
TRBV19	12	TRBJ2-2	ASSMRGTAGELF
TRBV6-2/TRBV6-3	13	TRBJ2-7	ASSGTGQGRYEQY